The 13 T cell receptor beta chains in this list originate from one sample, sequenced in a study of T cell clonality in common variable immunodeficiency. Using immunoSEQ multiplex PCR, the repertoire was profiled, and TCRdb retains in-frame clones only, with some absent. The record shows 35,000 to 50,000 clones for this sample, with no singletons present. Sequenced material: peripheral blood mononuclear cells. The receptors were gathered from a person aged 18 to 69 in good health.

This clone was counted ten times or more. The sequenced fragment ends 3 residues before the CDR3 boundary, so the rest is inferred from the germline J gene. The V gene is TRBV7-3, the J gene TRBJ1-1, with TRBD1 identical over 8 bases. J gave up 1 base and V 4 bases, and 2 bases lay outside the gene matches. The CDR3 covers 14 residues. CDR1 SGHTA and CDR2 FQGTGA come from the germline V gene. CDR3 residues: CASSSQGGNTEAFF. The CDR3 DNA, read in part, is TGTGCCAGCAGCTCACAGGGGGGGAACACTGAA. The complete variable domain, with remaining parts taken from reference TRBV7-3 and TRBJ1-1, reads GAGVSQTPSNKVTEKGKYVELRCDPISGHTALYWYRQSLGQGPEFLIYFQGTGAADDSGLPNDRFFAVRPEGSVSTLKIQRTERGDSAVYLCASSSQGGNTEAFFGQGTRLTVV.

In the case of this clone: The read falls 3 residues short of the CDR3 end, and the missing part is taken from the germline J gene. The chain employs TRBV5-8 and TRBJ2-7, with 9 positions matching TRBD1. The junction had 8 bases not matched to a gene; V was cut back by 6 bases and J by 4 bases. The CDR3 has 14 amino acids. From germline, CDR1 is SGHTS and CDR2 YDEGEE. The CDR3 spells CASKKQGAKYEQYF. Partial CDR3 DNA: TGTGCCAGCAAGAAACAGGGGGCAAAATACGAG.

This clone was observed many times. From the germline J gene comes the end of the CDR3, since the read stops 3 residues before it. The chain carries TRBV10-3 and TRBJ1-2, with 9 bases lining up with TRBD1. Germline V lookup: CDR1 ENHRY, CDR2 SYGVKD. V dropped 6 bases and J dropped 7; count of bases not matched to a gene: 12. The CDR3 has 15 amino acids. The sequenced CDR3 bases are TGTGCCATCAGGGATTATCGGGACAGGGAATTTGGC. This codes for CAIRDYRDREFG. The whole CDR3 protein is CAIRDYRDREFGYTF.

This clone has ten or more counts. The read comes to an end 3 residues before the CDR3 does, leaving the germline J gene to fill in the end. The chain links TRBV15 to TRBJ2-5; D is unresolved. Germline CDR1 reads LNHNV; CDR2 reads YYDKDF (reference sequence). V lost 1 base and J 3 bases, leaving 6 bases between the germline ends. CDR3 size: 13 residues. CDR3 DNA (partial): TGTGCCACCAGCAGAGCCCCCGAAGAGACC. Translating it yields CATSRAPEET. The full CDR3 sequence reads CATSRAPEETQYF.

This clone has ten or more counts. The CDR3 loop is CASKGIRDFGETQYF. The CDR3 bases that were read are TGTGCCAGCAAGGGAATCAGGGATTTTGGAGAGACC. This sequence joins TRBV6-2 or TRBV6-3 and TRBJ2-5; a possible D gene is TRBD1 (5 bases). The read ends 3 residues shy of where the CDR3 ends; the end is completed using the germline J gene. The CDR3 totals 15 residues. Germline CDR1 is MNHEY and CDR2 is SVGEGT. Trimming cost V 7 bases and J 4 bases, with 19 bases left between them.

This clone was detected many times. The sequence runs out 3 residues before the end of the CDR3; the remainder is reconstructed from the germline J gene. The chain has TRBV6-2 or TRBV6-3 and TRBJ1-1; D gene ambiguous. This CDR3 contains 13 residues. Trimming left V 5 bases short and J 1 base short, with 8 bases between. Germline CDR1 and CDR2: MNHEY and SVGEGT. The chain's CDR3 is CASSLRWNTEAFF. CDR3 DNA, as far as it was read: TGTGCCAGCAGTCTACGTTGGAACACTGAA.

This clone was recorded many times. The CDR3 end lies 3 residues beyond the end of the read and is filled in from the germline J gene. The V and J genes are TRBV24-1 and TRBJ2-7; a weak D match, TRBD2 (6 bases). CDR1 and CDR2 from the germline V gene are KGHDR and SFDVKD. Deletions cut 4 bases from V and 2 bases from J, with 14 bases between. This CDR3 region has 15 residues. The CDR3 here is CATSDPAGGTYEQYF. Incomplete CDR3 DNA: TGTGCCACCAGTGACCCGGCCGGGGGTACCTACGAG.

This clone was observed many times. CDR3 DNA, as far as it was read: TGTGCCAGCAGCTCCCAGGGGGAGAATTCACCC. Protein: CASSSQGENSP. The entire CDR3 protein is CASSSQGENSPLHF. The gene calls are TRBV7-2 and TRBJ1-6, with 7 nucleotides matching TRBD1. The read ends 3 residues shy of where the CDR3 ends; the end is completed using the germline J gene. This CDR3 comprises 14 residues. Germline values: CDR1 SGHTA, CDR2 FQGNSA. The ends lost 4 bases at V and 7 bases at J; junction bases unmatched: 4.

This clone occurred many times. The read falls 3 residues short of the CDR3 end, and the missing part is taken from the germline J gene. V and J are TRBV7-6 and TRBJ2-5; 10 positions agree with TRBD2. CDR1 SGHVS and CDR2 FNYEAQ come from the germline V gene. J was trimmed by 5 bases and V by 4 bases; bases with no gene match: 10. This CDR3 is built from 16 residues. The CDR3 loop is CASSSRTSGPWETQYF. Incomplete CDR3 DNA: TGTGCCAGCAGCTCCCGGACTAGCGGACCCTGGGAGACC.

This clone was detected many times. The read ends 3 residues shy of where the CDR3 ends; the end is completed using the germline J gene. The V gene is TRBV2, the J gene TRBJ1-4; 9 bases are shared with TRBD1. CDR1 SNHLY and CDR2 FYNNEI come from the germline V gene. The trim removed 7 bases at V and 5 bases at J, leaving 8 bases unmatched. The CDR3 has 15 residues. CDR3 protein: CASNQRGTGNEKLFF. The sequenced part of the CDR3 DNA is TGTGCCAGCAACCAAAGAGGGACAGGGAATGAAAAA.

This clone was counted at least ten times. The CDR3 end is not reached by the read, which stops 3 residues before it; the germline J gene fills it in. V usage is TRBV4-1 and J usage is TRBJ2-5; D is ambiguous. From germline, CDR1 is MGHRA and CDR2 YSYEKL. This CDR3 is built from 15 residues. The V end was cut by 0 bases, the J end by 5 bases, with 13 bases between. The sequenced part of the CDR3 DNA is TGCGCCAGCAGCCAAGAGAGTGGTAGTCTGGAGACC. Translated, it gives CASSQESGSLET. The complete CDR3 protein is CASSQESGSLETQYF.

This clone was seen at least ten times. The DNA ends 3 residues before the CDR3 does, and the rest of the CDR3 is filled in from the germline J gene. Additional DNA sequences in this sample encode the identical CDR3. V and J are TRBV20-1 and TRBJ1-5, with D maybe TRBD1 (6 bases). The V end lost 2 bases, the J end lost 7 bases, and 9 bases lay between the germline ends. The CDR3 has 12 amino acids. CDR1 and CDR2 from the germline V gene are DFQATT and SNEGSKA (reference sequence). The sequenced part of the CDR3 DNA is TGCAGTGCTAGATCAGGGGCCCAGCCC. Protein product: CSARSGAQP. The CDR3 as a whole reads CSARSGAQPQHF.

This clone occurred many times. The CDR3 end is not reached by the read, which stops 3 residues before it; the germline J gene fills it in. This sequence joins TRBV30 and TRBJ2-7; D perhaps matches TRBD2 (5 bases). The CDR3 loop spans 12 amino acids. V lost 3 bases and J lost 4, with 10 bases in between. Germline CDR1 GTSNPN, CDR2 SVGIG (reference sequence). The CDR3 loop reads CAWRSSGYEQYF. Partial CDR3 DNA: TGTGCCTGGAGATCAAGCGGTTACGAG.